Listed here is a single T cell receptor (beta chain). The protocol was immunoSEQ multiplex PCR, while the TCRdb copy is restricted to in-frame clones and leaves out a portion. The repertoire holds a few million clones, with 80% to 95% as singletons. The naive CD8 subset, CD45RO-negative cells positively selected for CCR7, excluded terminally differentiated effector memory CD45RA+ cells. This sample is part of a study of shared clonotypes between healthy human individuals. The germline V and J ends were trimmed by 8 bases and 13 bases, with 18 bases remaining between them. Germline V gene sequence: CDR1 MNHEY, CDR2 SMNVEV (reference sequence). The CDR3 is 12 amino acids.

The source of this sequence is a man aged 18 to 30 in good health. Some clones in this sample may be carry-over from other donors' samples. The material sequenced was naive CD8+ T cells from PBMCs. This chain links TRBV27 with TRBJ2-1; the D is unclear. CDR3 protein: CASSLGRSEQFF. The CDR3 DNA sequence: TGTGCCAGCTCTTTAGGAAGGTCCGAACAGTTCTTC.